The 21 T cell receptor beta chains below all came from one sample that was sequenced in a study of lymphopenia after photon versus proton radiotherapy. This table comes from immunoSEQ multiplex PCR, and its TCRdb copy is limited to in-frame clones, with some not included. The table records 15,000 to 20,000 clones, approximately 92% of them present only once. The input for sequencing was peripheral blood, taken from a patient treated with photon-based radiotherapy. These receptors all stem from a woman aged 40 to 49 with cholangiocarcinoma.

This chain links TRBV27 with TRBJ2-7, with 9 bases identical to TRBD1. J lost 8 bases, V lost 8 bases, and 10 bases had no gene match. In germline, CDR1 is MNHEY, CDR2 SMNVEV (reference sequence). This CDR3 has 13 residues. The CDR3 nucleotides are TGTGCCAGCCTTCCGGGACAGGGTAAAAAGCAGTACTTC. This encodes CASLPGQGKKQYF.

The gene calls are TRBV11-3 and TRBJ2-7; D gene ambiguous. The CDR3 extends over 13 amino acids. Germline assignment: CDR1 SGHNT and CDR2 YENEEA. With 4 bases removed from V and 0 bases from J, the gap between germline ends came to 7 bases. DNA for the CDR3: TGTGCCAGCAGCTACGGCCGCTCCTACGAGCAGTACTTC. It yields the protein CASSYGRSYEQYF.

The chain carries TRBV6-4 and TRBJ2-2; 7 bases align to TRBD1. CDR3 length: 14 amino acids. With 8 bases clipped from V and 1 base from J, the junction kept 4 bases outside the gene matches. Germline CDR1 is MRHNA and CDR2 is SNTAGT. CDR3 DNA sequence: TGTGCCAGCCGCGACAGGGTGAACACCGGGGAGCTGTTTTTT. As protein: CASRDRVNTGELFF.

CDR3 in amino acids: CASSEQVNLSNQPQHF. CDR3 DNA: TGTGCCAGCAGTGAACAGGTAAATTTGAGCAATCAGCCCCAGCATTTT. The chain is built from TRBV6-1 and TRBJ1-5; D unresolved. V was pared by 2 bases and J by 1 base, with 12 bases between. The CDR3 consists of 16 residues. CDR1 and CDR2 from the germline V gene are MNHNS and SASEGT.

The rearrangement uses TRBV11-2 and TRBJ2-1, with D perhaps TRBD1 (6 bases). The germline V gene has CDR1 SGHAT and CDR2 FQNNGV. Trimming took 2 bases from V and 7 from J, leaving 18 bases between them. The CDR3 has 16 residues. This CDR3 is CASSLFRQAIANEQFF. The CDR3 bases are TGTGCCAGCAGCTTATTCCGACAGGCCATTGCAAATGAGCAGTTCTTC.

This chain uses TRBV21-1 with TRBJ2-5. TRBV21-1 is tagged as a pseudogene. This CDR3 region has 15 residues. CDR3 sequence: CASSKVEEGKGTQYF. The CDR3 coding sequence is TGTGCCAGCAGCAAAGTGGAAGAAGGGAAGGGGACCCAGTACTTC.

The V call is TRBV30, the J call TRBJ2-3; 9 nucleotides line up with TRBD2. The germline V gene has CDR1 GTSNPN and CDR2 SVGIG (reference sequence). V trimming: 1 base; J trimming: 2 bases; junction bases outside the gene matches: 7. The CDR3 has 16 amino acids. Here the CDR3 reads CAWSADGTSLTDTQYF. The DNA for the CDR3 is TGTGCCTGGAGTGCGGATGGGACTAGCCTCACAGATACGCAGTATTTT.

V is TRBV10-3 and J is TRBJ2-5, with a weak D call TRBD2 (6 bases). This CDR3 contains 13 residues. The V gene's germline CDR1 is ENHRY and CDR2 SYGVKD. V was clipped by 2 bases and J by 4 bases, with 8 bases between them. The CDR3 sequence is CAISEVGGETQYF. CDR3 nucleotides: TGTGCCATCAGTGAGGTGGGAGGAGAGACCCAGTACTTC.

The genes are TRBV4-2 and TRBJ2-7; D not resolved. The V gene lost 2 bases and the J gene lost 2 bases, with 10 bases spanning the gap. The CDR3 consists of 14 residues. Germline-derived CDR1 and CDR2 are LGHNA and YNFKEQ. The CDR3: CASSQSPDTYEQYF. In DNA form, the CDR3 reads TGTGCCAGCAGCCAAAGCCCTGACACCTACGAGCAGTACTTC.

This rearrangement joins TRBV19 to TRBJ1-3; TRBD1 might be the D (6 bases). Germline V CDR1 and CDR2: LNHDA, SQIVND (reference sequence). V dropped 2 bases and J dropped 1 base, with 6 bases sitting between them. The CDR3 totals 14 residues. The CDR3 bases are TGTGCCAGTAGTATAAGGGGGTCTGGAAACACCATATATTTT. Translation: CASSIRGSGNTIYF.

This rearrangement joins TRBV5-6 to TRBJ1-4; D is ambiguous. The ends were cut back, 3 bases at V and 2 bases at J, with 11 bases in the middle. The CDR3 length is 15 residues. Germline V gene lookup returns CDR1 SGHDT and CDR2 YYEEEE. CDR3 sequence: CASSSTGVTNEKLFF. The CDR3 coding sequence is TGTGCCAGCAGCTCAACGGGCGTTACTAATGAAAAACTGTTTTTT.

This chain joins TRBV6-5 and TRBJ2-7; 9 bases fit TRBD1. Losses at the gene ends were 4 bases for V and 6 bases for J; bases not matched to a gene: 4. Germline V gene data show CDR1 as MNHEY and CDR2 as SVGAGI. This CDR3 spans 13 amino acids. CDR3 nucleotide sequence: TGTGCCAGCAGTTCCGGGACAGGGACCGAGCAGTACTTC. Translated, it gives CASSSGTGTEQYF.

The chain uses TRBV11-1 and TRBJ2-7; the D is unclear. Trimming shortened V by 1 base and J by 0 bases, and 13 bases separated the two germline ends. This CDR3 region has 16 residues. CDR1 SGHAT and CDR2 FQDESV come from the germline V gene (reference sequence). The CDR3 DNA is TGTGCCAGCAGCTTAGAAGGGCTGAGAAGCTCCTACGAGCAGTACTTC. Its protein is CASSLEGLRSSYEQYF.

The V and J genes are TRBV19 and TRBJ2-1; D is perhaps TRBD2 (6 bases). V lost 7 bases, J lost 4 bases, and 20 bases lay in between. Germline V gives CDR1 LNHDA, CDR2 SQIVND (reference sequence). This CDR3 spans 16 amino acids. CDR3 sequence reads: CASKGLRSGIYNEQFF. Written as DNA, the CDR3 is TGTGCCAGTAAGGGACTCCGTTCAGGTATTTACAATGAGCAGTTCTTC. The whole variable domain, filled in from reference TRBV19 and TRBJ2-1, reads DGGITQSPKYLFRKEGQNVTLSCEQNLNHDAMYWYRQDPGQGLRLIYYSQIVNDFQKGDIAEGYSVSREKKESFPLTVTSAQKNPTAFYLCASKGLRSGIYNEQFFGPGTRLTVL.

The rearrangement links TRBV29-1 to TRBJ2-3; the D gene is possibly TRBD2 (7 bases). Per germline, CDR1 SQVTM and CDR2 ANQGSEA. The CDR3 consists of 15 residues. V was shortened by 8 bases and J by 1 base, with 19 bases between the two germline ends. The CDR3 region is CSTRQAGVGTDTQYF. The CDR3, as DNA: TGCAGCACCCGACAGGCGGGAGTGGGCACAGATACGCAGTATTTT.

J is TRBJ2-7 and V is TRBV5-4; either TRBD1 or TRBD2 may fit D (5 bases each). Per germline, CDR1 SGHNT and CDR2 YYREEE (reference sequence). This CDR3 region has 14 residues. V gave up 3 bases and J gave up 7 bases, with 17 bases separating them. In DNA, the CDR3 is TGTGCCAGCAGCTACCGGGACGGGGATGGAGAGCAGTACTTC. Protein sequence: CASSYRDGDGEQYF.

V gene TRBV28 combines with J gene TRBJ2-1; 8 nucleotides line up with TRBD1. With 5 bases clipped from V and 5 bases from J, the junction kept 11 bases outside the gene matches. CDR1 is MDHEN, CDR2 SYDVKM, per germline. The CDR3 runs 16 residues. This chain's CDR3 is CASSAAGTGINNEQFF. CDR3 DNA: TGTGCCAGCAGTGCCGCCGGGACAGGAATCAACAATGAGCAGTTCTTC.

The chain is built from TRBV12-5 and TRBJ2-3; the D is unclear. V lost 3 bases, J lost 6 bases, and 4 bases lay in between. This CDR3 is 11 amino acids long. Germline V gene lookup returns CDR1 LGHNT and CDR2 FRNRAP. CDR3 region: CASGLRDTQYF. The CDR3 bases are TGTGCTAGTGGTTTAAGGGATACGCAGTATTTT.

This clone has a single count. CDR3 DNA: TGTGCCAGTAGTATTCGGGGGATCACCTACGAGCAGTACTTC. Protein: CASSIRGITYEQYF. This chain connects TRBV19 to TRBJ2-7, with D possibly being TRBD2 (6 bases). CDR1 is LNHDA and CDR2 is SQIVND in the germline V gene (reference sequence). The CDR3 consists of 14 residues. Trimming stripped 3 bases from V and 2 bases from J, with 11 bases between. The full variable domain, its missing parts supplied by reference TRBV19 and TRBJ2-7, is DGGITQSPKYLFRKEGQNVTLSCEQNLNHDAMYWYRQDPGQGLRLIYYSQIVNDFQKGDIAEGYSVSREKKESFPLTVTSAQKNPTAFYLCASSIRGITYEQYFGPGTRLTVT.

The J gene is TRBJ1-2, the V gene TRBV10-1; D not resolved. V lost 5 bases to trimming and J lost 2 bases, with 9 bases between them. The V gene's germline CDR1 is WNHNN and CDR2 SYGVQD (reference sequence). The CDR3 has 13 amino acids. This chain's CDR3 is CASSYGLNYGYTF. The CDR3 DNA follows: TGCGCCAGCAGTTACGGTTTGAACTATGGCTACACCTTC.

The CDR3 here is CSGQTGVNEQYF. CDR3 coding DNA: TGCAGCGGCCAGACAGGAGTCAACGAGCAGTACTTC. This sequence joins TRBV29-1 and TRBJ2-7, with a weak D call TRBD1 (6 bases). The CDR3 consists of 12 residues. Germline CDR1 SQVTM, CDR2 ANQGSEA. V was clipped by 7 bases and J by 5 bases, with 15 bases between them.